This TCR beta chain was captured in a study of blood T cell repertoires in COVID-19. Study information: Samples came from the United States, Italy and Spain, spanning acute and convalescent COVID-19.

With V trimmed by 7 bases and J by 8 bases, 18 bases remained unmatched. The CDR3 is 16 amino acids. In germline, CDR1 is MNHNY, CDR2 SVGAGI (reference sequence). Clones were sequenced by immunoSEQ multiplex PCR, and TCRdb holds only the in-frame ones, with some missing. The sample contains about 150,000 clones, 75% to 90% of which appear only once. This chain uses TRBV6-6 with TRBJ2-3, with TRBD2 matching over 7 bases. Material for sequencing was peripheral blood. The sequence derives from an elderly man with acute or convalescent COVID-19. The CDR3 nucleotides read TGTGCCAGCACTAAACTAGGGGCTAGCGGATCGCTTACGCAGTATTTT. Its translation is CASTKLGASGSLTQYF.